This TCR beta chain was profiled in a study of blood T cell repertoires in COVID-19. Study background: From the United States, Italy and Spain came samples of acute and convalescent COVID-19.

This clone was seen a few times. Trimming took 3 bases from V and 1 from J, leaving 10 bases between them. The CDR3 loop spans 14 amino acids. In germline, CDR1 is KGHSH, CDR2 LQKENI. This table comes from immunoSEQ multiplex PCR, and its TCRdb copy is limited to in-frame clones, with some not included. The repertoire consists of 150,000 to 170,000 clones, with around 85% occurring once and the leading ten covering 25% to 30%. The chain recombines TRBV18 with TRBJ2-7; possibly TRBD1 for D (6 bases). The sequence was collected from a woman aged 60 to 75 with acute or convalescent COVID-19. The sequenced sample consisted of peripheral blood. The CDR3 coding sequence is TGTGCCAGCTCACCTAGAACAGGGTCCTACGAGCAGTACTTC. Amino acid sequence: CASSPRTGSYEQYF.